The 5 T cell receptor beta chains below all came from one sample that was sequenced in a study of T cells in Graves' hyperthyroidism and ophthalmopathy. RNA transcripts gave rise to amplified TCR beta CDR3 regions. With the HTBI primer set, the TCR CDR3 went through a first round of RT-PCR. TCRdb redid the calling of the multiplex PCR reads with MiXCR, one entry per CDR3 protein. The sample has 700,000 or so distinct CDR3 sequences, 14% seen once. Sequencing input: blood. These receptors were obtained from a woman aged 50 to 60 with Graves' ophthalmopathy.

CDR3 DNA: TGTGCCAGCAGTGACTGGGCCTCTGGGGCCAACGTCCTGACTTTC. The encoded protein is CASSDWASGANVLTF. This chain connects TRBV2 to TRBJ2-6; unclear D gene. The germline V and J ends were trimmed by 3 bases and 0 bases, with 6 bases remaining between them. This CDR3 contains 15 residues. Germline V gives CDR1 SNHLY, CDR2 FYNNEI.

This clonotype was counted a single time. The chain combines TRBV6-2 or TRBV6-3 with TRBJ1-5, with 10 bases that match TRBD1. J lost 5 bases, V lost 6 bases, and 10 bases had no gene match. The CDR3 runs 16 residues. Looked up from germline, CDR1 is MNHEY and CDR2 is SVGEGT. The CDR3 DNA sequence: TGTGCCAGCAGCTCCCTCGGACAGGGGGATTATCAGCCCCAGCATTTT. It is translated as CASSSLGQGDYQPQHF.

This chain connects TRBV5-1 to TRBJ2-7; perhaps D is TRBD1 or TRBD2 (5 bases each). The CDR3 runs 14 residues. The germline gives CDR1 SGHRS, CDR2 YFSETQ. Between the trimmed V and J ends, which lost 3 bases and 2 bases, there was a span of 12 bases. The DNA for the CDR3 is TGCGCCAGCAGCTCAGACGGGACGGCCTACGAGCAGTACTTC. Encoded protein: CASSSDGTAYEQYF.

There are a few counts of this clonotype. J is TRBJ2-2 and V is TRBV11-2, with TRBD1 matching 7 bases. The V segment lost 7 bases and the J segment 2 bases; nucleotides outside the gene matches: 7. Germline V gene sequence: CDR1 SGHAT, CDR2 FQNNGV. The CDR3 runs 15 residues. The CDR3 DNA is TGTGCCAGCAACCAGGGGGTGGTAAACACCGGGGAGCTGTTTTTT. It codes for CASNQGVVNTGELFF.

This clonotype was observed at least ten times. An end of the junction does not agree with germline; a read error may underlie this. The V call is TRBV11-2, the J call TRBJ2-1; D remains unclear. Per the germline V gene, CDR1 is SGHAT and CDR2 is FQNNGV. This CDR3 region has 14 residues. The CDR3 DNA reads TGTGCCAGCAGCTTAACAAGAACCTACAATGGGCAGTTCTTC. This translates into CASSLTRTYNGQFF.